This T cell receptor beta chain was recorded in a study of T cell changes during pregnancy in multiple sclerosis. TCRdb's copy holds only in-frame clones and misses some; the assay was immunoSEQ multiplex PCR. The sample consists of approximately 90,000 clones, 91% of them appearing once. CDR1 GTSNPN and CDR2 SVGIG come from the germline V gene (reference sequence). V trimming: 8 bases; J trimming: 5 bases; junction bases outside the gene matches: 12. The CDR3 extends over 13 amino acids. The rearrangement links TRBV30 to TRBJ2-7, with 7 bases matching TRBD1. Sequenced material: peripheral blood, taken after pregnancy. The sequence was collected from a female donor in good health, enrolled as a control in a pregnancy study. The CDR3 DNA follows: TGTGCCGGTCGAAGCAGGGGGAGAGACGAGCAGTACTTC. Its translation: CAGRSRGRDEQYF.